This paragraph covers one T cell receptor beta chain sequence. Time point defined: blood at routine non-recurrence follow-up after resection. The record originates from a study of spatial heterogeneity in lung cancer. TCRdb re-called the 5' RACE reads through MiXCR, storing one row per CDR3 protein. Here the sample spans 45,000 to 50,000 distinct CDR3 sequences, about 12% being singletons. After removal of 5 bases from V and 4 bases from J, the junction contained 6 bases not matched to a gene. Per germline, CDR1 MDHEN and CDR2 SYDVKM. The CDR3 covers 14 residues. Sequenced material: PBMCs, taken at follow-up. The TCR originated in a male donor with early-stage non-small cell lung cancer. The rearrangement joins TRBV28 to TRBJ2-5; the match to TRBD1 covers 8 bases. The CDR3 coding sequence is TGTGCCAGCAGTACCCCAGGGGGCTCAGAGACCCAGTACTTC. Its protein product is CASSTPGGSETQYF.